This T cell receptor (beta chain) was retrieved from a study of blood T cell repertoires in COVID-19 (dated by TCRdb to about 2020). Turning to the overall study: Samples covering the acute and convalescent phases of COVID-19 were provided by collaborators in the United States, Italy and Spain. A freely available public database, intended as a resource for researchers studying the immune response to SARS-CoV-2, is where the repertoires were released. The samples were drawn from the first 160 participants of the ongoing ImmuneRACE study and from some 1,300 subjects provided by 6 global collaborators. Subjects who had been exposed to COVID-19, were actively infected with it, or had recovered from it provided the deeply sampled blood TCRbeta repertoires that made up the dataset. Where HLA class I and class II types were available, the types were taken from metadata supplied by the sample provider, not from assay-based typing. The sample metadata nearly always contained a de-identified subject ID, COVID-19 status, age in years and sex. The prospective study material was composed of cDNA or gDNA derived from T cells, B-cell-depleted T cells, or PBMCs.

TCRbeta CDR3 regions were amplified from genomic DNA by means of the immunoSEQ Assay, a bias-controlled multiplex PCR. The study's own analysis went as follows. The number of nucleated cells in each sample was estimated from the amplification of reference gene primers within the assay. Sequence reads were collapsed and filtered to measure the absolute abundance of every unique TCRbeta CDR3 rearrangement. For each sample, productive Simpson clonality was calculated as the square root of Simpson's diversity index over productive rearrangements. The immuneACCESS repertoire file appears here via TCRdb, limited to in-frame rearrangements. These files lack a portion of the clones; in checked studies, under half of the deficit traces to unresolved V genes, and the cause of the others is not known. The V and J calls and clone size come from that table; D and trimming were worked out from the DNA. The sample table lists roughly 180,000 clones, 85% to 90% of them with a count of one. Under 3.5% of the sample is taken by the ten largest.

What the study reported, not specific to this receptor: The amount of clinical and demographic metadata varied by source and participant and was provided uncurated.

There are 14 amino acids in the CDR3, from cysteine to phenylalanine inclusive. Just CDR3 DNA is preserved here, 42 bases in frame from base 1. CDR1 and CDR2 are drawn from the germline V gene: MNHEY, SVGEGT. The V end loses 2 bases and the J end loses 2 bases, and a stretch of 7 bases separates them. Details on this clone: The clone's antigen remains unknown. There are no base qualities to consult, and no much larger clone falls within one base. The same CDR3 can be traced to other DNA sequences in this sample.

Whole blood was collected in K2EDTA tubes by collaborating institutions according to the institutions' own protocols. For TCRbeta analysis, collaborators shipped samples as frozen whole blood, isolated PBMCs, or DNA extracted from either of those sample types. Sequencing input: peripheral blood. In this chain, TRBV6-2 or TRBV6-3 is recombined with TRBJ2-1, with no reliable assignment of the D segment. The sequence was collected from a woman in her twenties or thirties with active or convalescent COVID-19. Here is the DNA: TGTGCCAGCAGTTACGGCGGTACCTACAATGAGCAGTTCTTC. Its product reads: CASSYGGTYNEQFF.